This TCR beta chain came from a study of tissue T cells after allogeneic stem cell transplantation. About the research overall: Smaller viable blood or marrow samples skipped sorting for direct DNA extraction.

Germline V CDR1 and CDR2: KGHDR, SFDVKD. V was shortened by 4 bases and J by 4 bases, with 12 bases between the two germline ends. The CDR3 sequence is 14 residues long. The table came from immunoSEQ multiplex PCR; TCRdb's copy has only in-frame clones and leaves some out. This repertoire shows 20,000 to 30,000 clones, 75% to 95% found once; its top ten account for about 2%. This sequence joins TRBV24-1 and TRBJ1-2; D might be TRBD1 (6 bases). Sequencing used blood, obtained before transplantation. The source of this sequence is a male donor at least 60 years old who later had graft-versus-host disease after an allogeneic stem cell transplant. The CDR3 loop reads CATSDRTVPYGYTF. The CDR3 coding sequence is TGTGCCACCAGTGACCGGACAGTTCCCTATGGCTACACCTTC.